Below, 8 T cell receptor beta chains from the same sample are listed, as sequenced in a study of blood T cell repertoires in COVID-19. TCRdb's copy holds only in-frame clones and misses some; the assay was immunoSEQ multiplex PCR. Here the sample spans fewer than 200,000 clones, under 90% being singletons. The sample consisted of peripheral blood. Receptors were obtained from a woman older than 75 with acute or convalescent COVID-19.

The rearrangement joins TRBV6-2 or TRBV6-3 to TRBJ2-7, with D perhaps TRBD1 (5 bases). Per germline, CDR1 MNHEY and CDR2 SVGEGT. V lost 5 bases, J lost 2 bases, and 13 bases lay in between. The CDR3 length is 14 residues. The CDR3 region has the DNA TGTGCCAGCAGTACCTCGAGCAGGGCCTACGAGCAGTACTTC. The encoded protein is CASSTSSRAYEQYF.

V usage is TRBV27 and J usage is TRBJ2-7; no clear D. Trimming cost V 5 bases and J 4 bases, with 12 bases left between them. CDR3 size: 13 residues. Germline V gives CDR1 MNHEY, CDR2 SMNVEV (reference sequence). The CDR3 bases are TGTGCCAGCAGTGACCCGAACAGATACGAGCAGTACTTC. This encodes CASSDPNRYEQYF.

CDR3 DNA sequence: TGTGCCAGCAGCTTAGAAACAGGCCGAGACGACGAGCAGTACTTC. Translation: CASSLETGRDDEQYF. This chain links TRBV7-2 with TRBJ2-7; D may be TRBD1 (5 bases). There are 15 residues in the CDR3. The V and J ends lost 1 base and 5 bases respectively, with 15 bases between them. Looked up from germline, CDR1 is SGHTA and CDR2 is FQGNSA.

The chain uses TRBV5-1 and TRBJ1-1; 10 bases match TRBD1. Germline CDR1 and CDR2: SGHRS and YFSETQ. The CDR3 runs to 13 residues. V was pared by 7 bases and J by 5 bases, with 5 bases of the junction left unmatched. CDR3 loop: CASVGTGETEAFF. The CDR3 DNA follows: TGCGCCAGCGTTGGGACAGGGGAGACTGAAGCTTTCTTT.

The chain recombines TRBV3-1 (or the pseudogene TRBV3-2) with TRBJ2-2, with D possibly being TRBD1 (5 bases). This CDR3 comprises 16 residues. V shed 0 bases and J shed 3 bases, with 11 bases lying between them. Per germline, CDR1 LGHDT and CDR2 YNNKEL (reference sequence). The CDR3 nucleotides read TGTGCCAGCAGCCAAGATCAGTCAGGGTACACCGGGGAGCTGTTTTTT. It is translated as CASSQDQSGYTGELFF.

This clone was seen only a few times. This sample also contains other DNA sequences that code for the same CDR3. The DNA for the CDR3 is TGCAGCGTCGGACAGGGGGTCAGTCAGCCCCAGCATTTT. Its translation: CSVGQGVSQPQHF. The V call is TRBV29-1, the J call TRBJ1-5; 10 bases fit TRBD1. V lost 6 bases and J lost 6; bases outside the gene matches: 5. The CDR3 loop spans 13 amino acids. Germline V CDR1 and CDR2: SQVTM, ANQGSEA.

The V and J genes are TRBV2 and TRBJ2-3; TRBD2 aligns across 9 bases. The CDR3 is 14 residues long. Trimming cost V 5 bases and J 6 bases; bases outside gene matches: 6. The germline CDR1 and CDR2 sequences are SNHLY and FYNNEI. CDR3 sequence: CASSRGGARDTQYF. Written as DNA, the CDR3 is TGTGCCAGCAGTCGCGGGGGGGCTCGGGATACGCAGTATTTT.

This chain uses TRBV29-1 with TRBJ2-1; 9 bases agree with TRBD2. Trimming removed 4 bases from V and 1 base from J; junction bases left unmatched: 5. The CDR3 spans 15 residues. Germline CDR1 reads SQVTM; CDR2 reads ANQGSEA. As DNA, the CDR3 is TGCAGCGTTGCTGCGGGGGGGATATCCTACAATGAGCAGTTCTTC. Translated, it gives CSVAAGGISYNEQFF.